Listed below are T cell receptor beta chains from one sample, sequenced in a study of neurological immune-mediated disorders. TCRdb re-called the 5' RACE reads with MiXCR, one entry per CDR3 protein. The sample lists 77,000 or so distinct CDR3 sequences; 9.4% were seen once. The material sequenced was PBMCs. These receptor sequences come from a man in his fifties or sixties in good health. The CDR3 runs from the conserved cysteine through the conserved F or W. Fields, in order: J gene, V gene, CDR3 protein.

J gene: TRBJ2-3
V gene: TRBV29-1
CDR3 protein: CSVKTSGSTDTQYF

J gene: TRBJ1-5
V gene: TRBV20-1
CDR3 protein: CSASVRGGNQPQHF

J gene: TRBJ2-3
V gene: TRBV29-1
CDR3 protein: CSVVVRGPTDTQYF

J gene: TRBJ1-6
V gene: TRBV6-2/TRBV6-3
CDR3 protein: CATRPTGGGPLHF

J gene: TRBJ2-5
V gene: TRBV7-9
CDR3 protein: CASSFFGREETQYF

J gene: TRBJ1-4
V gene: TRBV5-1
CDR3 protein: CASSIQVGGEKLFF

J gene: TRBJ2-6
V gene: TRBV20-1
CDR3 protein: CSARGGNAGANVLTF

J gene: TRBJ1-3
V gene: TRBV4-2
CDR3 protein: CASSQDLGASGNTIYF

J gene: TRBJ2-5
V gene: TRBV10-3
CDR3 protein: CAIKEVAGAQETQYF

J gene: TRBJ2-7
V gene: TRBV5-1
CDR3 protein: CASSRTTWLAGDGGYEQYF

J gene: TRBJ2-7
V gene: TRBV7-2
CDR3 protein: CASSLVWTGGYEQYF

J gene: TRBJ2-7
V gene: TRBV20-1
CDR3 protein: CSSRAGANYEQYF

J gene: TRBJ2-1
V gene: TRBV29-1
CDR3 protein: CSGRYNEQFF

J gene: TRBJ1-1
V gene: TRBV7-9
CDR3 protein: CASRSRDRGPVDTEAFF

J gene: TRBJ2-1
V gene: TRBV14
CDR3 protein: CASRQGSGAESSYNEQFF

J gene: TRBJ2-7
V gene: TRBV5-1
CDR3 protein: CASSLGGQGNEQYF

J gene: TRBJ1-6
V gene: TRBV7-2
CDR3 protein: CASTLQGNSPLHF

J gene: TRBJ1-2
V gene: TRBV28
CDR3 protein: CASSKPGGANYGYTF

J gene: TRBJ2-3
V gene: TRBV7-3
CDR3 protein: CASSSRTADTQYF

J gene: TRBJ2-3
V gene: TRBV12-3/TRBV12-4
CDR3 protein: CASSVLAGAADTQYF

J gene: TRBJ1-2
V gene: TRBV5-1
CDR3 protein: CASSLDAGRYGYTF

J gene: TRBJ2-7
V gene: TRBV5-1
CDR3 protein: CASSSGQGIYEQYF

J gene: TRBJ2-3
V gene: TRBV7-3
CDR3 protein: CASSLLDSDTQYF

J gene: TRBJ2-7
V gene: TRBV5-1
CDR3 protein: CASSMGSDRPGEQYF

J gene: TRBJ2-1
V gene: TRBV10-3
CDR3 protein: CAISAGTSGSYNEQFF

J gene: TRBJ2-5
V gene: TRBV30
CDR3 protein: CAWDRGSQETQYF

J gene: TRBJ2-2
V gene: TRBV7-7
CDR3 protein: CASGGSPGELFF

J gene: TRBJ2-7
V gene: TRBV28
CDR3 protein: CASLRLAGTDEQYF

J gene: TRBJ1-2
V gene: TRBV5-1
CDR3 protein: CASSPDPDPNYGYTF

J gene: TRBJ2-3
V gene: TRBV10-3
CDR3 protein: CAISTGGWGDTQYF

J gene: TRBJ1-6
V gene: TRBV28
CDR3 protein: CASSLPSYSPLHF

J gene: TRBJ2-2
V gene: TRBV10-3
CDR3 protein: CAIEGINTGELFF

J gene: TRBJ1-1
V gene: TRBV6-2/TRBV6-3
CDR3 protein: CASSYWGNLKRYEAFF

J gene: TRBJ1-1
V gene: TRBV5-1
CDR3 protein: CASSLQGAEAFF

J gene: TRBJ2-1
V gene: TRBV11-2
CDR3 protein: CASSLEASSYNEQFF

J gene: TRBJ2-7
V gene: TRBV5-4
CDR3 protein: CASSPGAGEVNEQYF

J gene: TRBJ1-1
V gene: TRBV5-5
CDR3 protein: CASREGRGKTEAFF

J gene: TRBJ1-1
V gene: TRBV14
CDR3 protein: CASSQDPTALNTEAFF

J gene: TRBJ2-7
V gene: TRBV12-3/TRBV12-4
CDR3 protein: CASSPPGLSAYEQYF

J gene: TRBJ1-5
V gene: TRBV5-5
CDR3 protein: CASSLGLGQGFQPQHF

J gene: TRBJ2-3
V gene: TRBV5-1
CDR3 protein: CASSFWLDRGQDTQYF

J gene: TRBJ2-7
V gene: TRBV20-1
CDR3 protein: CSARASGSSHEQYF